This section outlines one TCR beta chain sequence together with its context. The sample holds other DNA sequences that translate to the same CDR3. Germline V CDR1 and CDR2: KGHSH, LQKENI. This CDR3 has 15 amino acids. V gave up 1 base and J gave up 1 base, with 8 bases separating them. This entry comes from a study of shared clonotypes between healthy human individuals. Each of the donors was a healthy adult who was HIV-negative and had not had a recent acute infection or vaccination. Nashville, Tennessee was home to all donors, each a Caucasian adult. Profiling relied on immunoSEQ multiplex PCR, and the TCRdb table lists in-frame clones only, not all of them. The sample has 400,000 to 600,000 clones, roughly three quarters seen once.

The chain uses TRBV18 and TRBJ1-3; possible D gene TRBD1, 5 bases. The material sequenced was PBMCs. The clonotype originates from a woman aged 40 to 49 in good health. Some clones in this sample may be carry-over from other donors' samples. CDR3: CASSPQGPSGNTIYF. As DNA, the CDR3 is TGTGCCAGCTCACCACAGGGGCCATCTGGAAACACCATATATTTT.